This T cell receptor beta chain was sequenced for a study of breast tumors, draining lymph nodes, adjacent tissues. In germline, CDR1 is MNHNY, CDR2 SVGAGI (reference sequence). CDR3 length: 14 residues. One entry per CDR3 protein results from TCRdb running MiXCR on the multiplex PCR reads. The sample contains 50,000 to 85,000 distinct CDR3 sequences, around two fifths of which appear only once. Regarding the study as a whole: That most tumor T cells come from lymph nodes remained unproven. Luminal-like breast cancer showed significantly greater tumor-nontumor repertoire similarity than basal-like breast cancer did. Compared with lymph nodes, tumors were less diverse; compared with nontumor tissue, more.

Regarding this clonotype: Its antigen remains unidentified. A much bigger clone sits one base away, suggesting this may be a read error.

This clonotype originated in a female donor with breast cancer. Some clones in this sample may be carry-over from other donors' samples. The sequenced sample consisted of breast tumor tissue. This chain links TRBV6-6 with TRBJ2-5; D may be TRBD1 (6 bases). The CDR3 spells CANSHLGQSETQYF. Written as DNA, the CDR3 is TGTGCCAACAGTCACCTCGGACAGTCCGAGACCCAGTACTTC.